This entry lists 9 T cell receptor beta chains sequenced from one sample in a study of cytomegalovirus exposure and HLA in healthy donors. Measured with immunoSEQ multiplex PCR; TCRdb has only the in-frame clones, and not every one. Of 150,000 to 200,000 clones listed, approximately 81% are singletons. Sequenced sample: PBMCs. Receptors originate from a man aged 18-30 years in good health and CMV-seropositive.

The rearrangement joins TRBV29-1 to TRBJ2-6; 9 bases fit TRBD2. CDR1 is SQVTM and CDR2 is ANQGSEA in the germline V gene. This CDR3 is built from 16 residues. V trimming: 7 bases; J trimming: 0 bases; junction bases outside the gene matches: 7. Here the CDR3 DNA reads TGCAGCGCCTTAGCGGGGGCTAACTCTGGGGCCAACGTCCTGACTTTC. Translating it yields CSALAGANSGANVLTF.

The chain recombines TRBV2 with TRBJ1-1; D is uncertain. Trimming stripped 5 bases from V and 0 bases from J, with 13 bases between. Germline V CDR1 and CDR2: SNHLY, FYNNEI. There are 15 residues in the CDR3. CDR3 protein: CASSPEAHLNTEAFF. The DNA for the CDR3 is TGTGCCAGCAGTCCTGAGGCACATCTGAACACTGAAGCTTTCTTT. The whole variable domain, remainder taken from reference TRBV2 and TRBJ1-1, is EPEVTQTPSHQVTQMGQEVILRCVPISNHLYFYWYRQILGQKVEFLVSFYNNEISEKSEIFDDQFSVERPDGSNFTLKIRSTKLEDSAMYFCASSPEAHLNTEAFFGQGTRLTVV.

The rearrangement uses TRBV9 and TRBJ1-2; tentatively, D is TRBD1 (5 bases). The CDR3 runs to 13 residues. Germline lookup yields CDR1 SGDLS and CDR2 YYNGEE. Trimming stripped 3 bases from V and 6 bases from J, with 12 bases between. The DNA for the CDR3 is TGTGCCAGCAGCGCGGACGCGGGGGATGGCTACACCTTC. It is translated as CASSADAGDGYTF.

This clone occurred a few times. This chain joins TRBV19 and TRBJ1-1, with 7 bases lining up with TRBD1. The CDR3 consists of 14 residues. Germline-derived CDR1 and CDR2 are LNHDA and SQIVND (reference sequence). The trim removed 4 bases at V and 5 bases at J, leaving 7 bases unmatched. CDR3 sequence: CASSTGQVLTEAFF. In nucleotides, the CDR3 is TGTGCCAGTAGTACCGGACAGGTCCTAACTGAAGCTTTCTTT.

The chain couples TRBV19 to TRBJ2-7, with 10 bases aligning to TRBD2. Per the germline V gene, CDR1 is LNHDA and CDR2 is SQIVND (reference sequence). The CDR3 has 15 amino acids. J was trimmed by 2 bases and V by 5 bases; bases with no gene match: 6. CDR3 protein: CASSFGTSAAYEQYF. The CDR3 DNA reads as TGTGCCAGTAGTTTCGGGACTAGCGCCGCCTACGAGCAGTACTTC.

The chain is built from TRBV11-2 and TRBJ2-7; the D gene is possibly TRBD2 (6 bases). Deletions cut 5 bases from V and 4 bases from J, with 21 bases between. Germline V gene lookup returns CDR1 SGHAT and CDR2 FQNNGV. The CDR3 totals 16 residues. The CDR3 region is CASSPGFGGNRYEQYF. In DNA form, the CDR3 reads TGTGCCAGCAGCCCGGGGTTCGGGGGTAATAGATACGAGCAGTACTTC.

The genes are TRBV19 and TRBJ1-2; tentatively, D is TRBD1 (6 bases). This CDR3 has 15 amino acids. Germline CDR1 and CDR2: LNHDA and SQIVND (reference sequence). The V end lost 7 bases, the J end lost 4 bases, and 19 bases lay between the germline ends. As DNA, the CDR3 is TGTGCCAGTATGGGGACATTTGTCTCAGGCTATGGCTACACCTTC. Residues: CASMGTFVSGYGYTF.

The chain recombines TRBV6-5 with TRBJ2-7; D might be TRBD2 (5 bases). CDR3 length: 15 residues. V lost 0 bases and J lost 0, with 9 bases in between. In germline, CDR1 is MNHEY, CDR2 SVGAGI. The CDR3 region is CASSYSTGSSYEQYF. CDR3 nucleotides: TGTGCCAGCAGTTACTCGACGGGGAGCTCCTACGAGCAGTACTTC.

The chain carries TRBV7-9 and TRBJ2-1; TRBD2 agrees at 10 bases. The V segment lost 1 base and the J segment 12 bases; nucleotides outside the gene matches: 9. Germline V gives CDR1 SEHNR, CDR2 FQNEAQ (reference sequence). The CDR3 sequence is 15 residues long. CDR3 sequence reads: CASSLVTGSGRSQFF. The CDR3 DNA is TGTGCCAGCAGCTTAGTTACGGGTAGCGGGAGGTCGCAGTTCTTC.